The present T cell receptor beta chain was sequenced within a study of cytomegalovirus exposure and HLA in healthy donors. Broader study findings: Several top significant clusters appeared, in a later analysis, to be linked to common viral pathogens. TCR beta chain V- and J-gene trimming was linked, in a later analysis, to a missense variant in DCLRE1C. Follow-up analysis found HLA locus-dependent TCR association rates, highest for DRB1 and lowest for HLA-C. Some TCR beta chains (164 of them) were listed as cytomegalovirus-associated.

In germline, CDR1 is SQVTM, CDR2 ANQGSEA. Trimming removed 3 bases at V and 5 bases at J, with 18 bases between. This CDR3 comprises 15 residues. This PCR relied on a set of 60 Vbeta primers and 13 Jbeta primers. Some clones are missing from TCRdb's copy, which holds only in-frame ones; the method was immunoSEQ multiplex PCR. The table has about 82,000 clones, over 9% seen once. As for this clone: Its antigen remains unidentified.

This receptor was obtained from a man aged 55 to 69 in good health and CMV-seropositive. Sequencing input: PBMCs. The J gene is TRBJ2-3, the V gene TRBV29-1; D remains ambiguous. DNA for the CDR3: TGCAGCGTTGAGGTCCGTAAAGTAGCACAAGATACGCAGTATTTT. Amino acids: CSVEVRKVAQDTQYF.